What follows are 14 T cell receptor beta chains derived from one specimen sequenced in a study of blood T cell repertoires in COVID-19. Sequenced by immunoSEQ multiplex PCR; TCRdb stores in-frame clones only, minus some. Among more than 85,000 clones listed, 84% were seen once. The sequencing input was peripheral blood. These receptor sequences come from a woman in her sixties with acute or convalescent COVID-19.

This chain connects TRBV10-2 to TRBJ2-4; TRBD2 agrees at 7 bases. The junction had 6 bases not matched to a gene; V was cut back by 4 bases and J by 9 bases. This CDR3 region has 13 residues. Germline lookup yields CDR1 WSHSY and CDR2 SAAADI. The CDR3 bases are TGCGCCAGCAGTGTTTCTCGGGAGGTCATTCAGTACTTC. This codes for CASSVSREVIQYF.

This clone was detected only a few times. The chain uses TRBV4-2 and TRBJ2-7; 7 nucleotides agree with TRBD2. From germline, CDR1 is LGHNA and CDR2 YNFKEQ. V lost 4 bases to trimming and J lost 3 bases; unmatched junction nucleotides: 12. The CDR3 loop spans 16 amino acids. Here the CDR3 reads CASSPTVGRGVYEQYF. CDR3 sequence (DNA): TGTGCCAGCAGCCCGACCGTCGGACGGGGGGTCTACGAGCAGTACTTC.

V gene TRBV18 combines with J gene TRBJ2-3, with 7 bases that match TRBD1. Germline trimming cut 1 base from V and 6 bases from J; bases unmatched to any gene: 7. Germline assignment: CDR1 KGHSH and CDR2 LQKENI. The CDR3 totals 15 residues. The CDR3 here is CASSPQTGYGDTQYF. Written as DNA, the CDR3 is TGTGCCAGCTCACCACAGACAGGGTATGGGGATACGCAGTATTTT.

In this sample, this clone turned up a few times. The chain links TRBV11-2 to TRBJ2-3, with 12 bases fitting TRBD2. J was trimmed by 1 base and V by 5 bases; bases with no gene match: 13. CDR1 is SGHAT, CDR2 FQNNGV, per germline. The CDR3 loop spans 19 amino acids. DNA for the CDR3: TGTGCCAGCAGCCATAGGGGCAGGCTAGCGGGGGGGCGCACAGATACGCAGTATTTT. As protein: CASSHRGRLAGGRTDTQYF.

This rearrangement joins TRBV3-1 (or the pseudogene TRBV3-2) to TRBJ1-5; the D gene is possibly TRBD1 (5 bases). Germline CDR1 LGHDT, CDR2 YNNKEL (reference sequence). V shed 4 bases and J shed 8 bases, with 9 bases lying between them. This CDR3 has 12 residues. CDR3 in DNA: TGTGCCAGCAGCCGGAGGGGTAAGCCCCAGCATTTT. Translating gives CASSRRGKPQHF.

CDR3 amino acids: CASSEQRAASEQYF. The DNA of the CDR3 is TGTGCCAGCAGTGAACAGAGGGCGGCAAGCGAGCAGTACTTC. The V gene is TRBV6-1, the J gene TRBJ2-7; D is possibly TRBD2 (5 bases). V lost 2 bases and J 6 bases, leaving 14 bases between the germline ends. Germline V lookup: CDR1 MNHNS, CDR2 SASEGT. This CDR3 region has 14 residues.

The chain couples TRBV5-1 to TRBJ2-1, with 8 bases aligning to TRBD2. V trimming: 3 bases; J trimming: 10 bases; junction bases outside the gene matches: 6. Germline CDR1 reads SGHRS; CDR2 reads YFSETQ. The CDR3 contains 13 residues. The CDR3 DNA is TGCGCCAGCAGCTCCGAAGGCGGGGGGGAGCAGTTCTTC. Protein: CASSSEGGGEQFF. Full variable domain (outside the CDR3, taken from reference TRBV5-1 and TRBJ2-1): KAGVTQTPRYLIKTRGQQVTLSCSPISGHRSVSWYQQTPGQGLQFLFEYFSETQRNKGNFPGRFSGRQFSNSRSEMNVSTLELGDSALYLCASSSEGGGEQFFGPGTRLTVL.

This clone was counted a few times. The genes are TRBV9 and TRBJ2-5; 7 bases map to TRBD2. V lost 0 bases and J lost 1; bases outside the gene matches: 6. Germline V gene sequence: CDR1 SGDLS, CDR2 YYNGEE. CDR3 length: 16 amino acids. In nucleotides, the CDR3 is TGTGCCAGCAGCGTAGCTACCGGGGGGTTCCAAGAGACCCAGTACTTC. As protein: CASSVATGGFQETQYF.

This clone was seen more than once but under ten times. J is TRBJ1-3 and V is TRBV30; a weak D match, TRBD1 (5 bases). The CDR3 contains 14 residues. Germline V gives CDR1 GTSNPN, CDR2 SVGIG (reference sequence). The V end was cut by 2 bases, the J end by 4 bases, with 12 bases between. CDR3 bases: TGTGCCTGGAGTCGCGGGGCTAGGGGAAACACCATATATTTT. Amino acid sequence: CAWSRGARGNTIYF.

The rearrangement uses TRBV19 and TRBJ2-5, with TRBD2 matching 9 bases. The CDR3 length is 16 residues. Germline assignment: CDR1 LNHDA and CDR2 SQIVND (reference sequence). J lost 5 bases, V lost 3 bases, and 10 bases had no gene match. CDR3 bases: TGTGCCAGTAGTATCTCCGTTAGCGGGGGTCCGGAGACCCAGTACTTC. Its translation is CASSISVSGGPETQYF. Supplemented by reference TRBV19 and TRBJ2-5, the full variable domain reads DGGITQSPKYLFRKEGQNVTLSCEQNLNHDAMYWYRQDPGQGLRLIYYSQIVNDFQKGDIAEGYSVSREKKESFPLTVTSAQKNPTAFYLCASSISVSGGPETQYFGPGTRLLVL.

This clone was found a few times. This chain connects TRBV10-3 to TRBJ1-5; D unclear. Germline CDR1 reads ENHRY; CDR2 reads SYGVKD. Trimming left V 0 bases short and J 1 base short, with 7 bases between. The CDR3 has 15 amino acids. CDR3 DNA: TGTGCCATCAGTGAGTCTCAGAACAGCAATCAGCCCCAGCATTTT. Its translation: CAISESQNSNQPQHF.

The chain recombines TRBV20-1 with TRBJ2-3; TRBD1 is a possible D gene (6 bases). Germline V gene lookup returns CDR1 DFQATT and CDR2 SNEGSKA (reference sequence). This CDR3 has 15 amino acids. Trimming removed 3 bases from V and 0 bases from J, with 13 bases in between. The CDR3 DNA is TGCAGTGCTAGTAAGCCTACAGGGAGCACAGATACGCAGTATTTT. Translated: CSASKPTGSTDTQYF.

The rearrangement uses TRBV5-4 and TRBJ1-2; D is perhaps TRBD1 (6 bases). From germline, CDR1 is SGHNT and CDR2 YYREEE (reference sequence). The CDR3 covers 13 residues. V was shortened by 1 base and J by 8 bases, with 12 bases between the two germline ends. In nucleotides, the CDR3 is TGTGCCAGCAGCTTGCCCAGGGGCGACGGCTACACCTTC. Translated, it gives CASSLPRGDGYTF.

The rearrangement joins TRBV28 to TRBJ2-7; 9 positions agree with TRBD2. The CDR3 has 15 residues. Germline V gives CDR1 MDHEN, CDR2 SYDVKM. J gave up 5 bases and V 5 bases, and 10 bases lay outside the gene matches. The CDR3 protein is CASSGGGALDNEQYF. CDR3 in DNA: TGTGCCAGCAGTGGCGGGGGGGCCTTAGACAACGAGCAGTACTTC.